This T cell receptor (beta chain) was profiled in a study of cytomegalovirus exposure and HLA in healthy donors. The CDR3 runs 14 residues. CDR1 is KGHSH and CDR2 is LQKENI in the germline V gene. Profiling relied on immunoSEQ multiplex PCR, and the TCRdb table lists in-frame clones only, not all of them. The sample holds about 110,000 clones, around 90% seen once. As concerns this clone: Its antigen is unknown. One end of the junction fails to match germline, which may point to a read error.

General observations from the study: The TCR clusters that emerged in the first cohort tended, a later analysis found, to co-occur in the 120 or so validation repertoires. High specificity and sensitivity for cytomegalovirus status were reported for the classifier.

Sequencing was carried out using PBMCs. This receptor was identified in a woman aged 18-29 years in good health and CMV-seropositive. The chain is built from TRBV18 and TRBJ1-5, with TRBD1 identical over 7 bases. CDR3: CASSPGGGNQPQHF. In nucleotides, the CDR3 is TGTGCCAGCTCACCAGGAGGGGGCAACCAGCCCCAGCATTTT.